Sequencing of this T cell receptor (beta chain) was carried out in a study of Ad26.COV2.S vaccination and SARS-CoV-2 variants. Study-wide background: Intramuscularly, Ad26.COV2.S was given either once or twice, 56 days apart.

The CDR3 spans 15 residues. The V and J ends lost 6 bases and 6 bases, in that order; junction bases with no gene match: 6. Germline CDR1 and CDR2: SGHRS and YFSETQ. Stated treatment: 19 received Ad26.COV2.S at low or high dose, single or two shots; about five received placebo; per-sample allocation not given. Day 63 following the first vaccine or placebo injection was when the samples were taken. Clones were sequenced by immunoSEQ multiplex PCR, and TCRdb holds only the in-frame ones, with some missing. The profile shows 300,000 to 350,000 clones, around four fifths of them singletons. The receptor comes from a person between 18 and 59 years old who received the Ad26.COV2.S COVID-19 vaccine or a placebo. The material sequenced was peripheral blood, taken in a trial of Ad26.COV2.S vaccine versus placebo. This rearrangement joins TRBV5-1 to TRBJ2-1; 13 bases align to TRBD2. CDR3 sequence (DNA): TGCGCCAGCACCTTAAGACTAGCGGGGGGCAATGAGCAGTTCTTC. This codes for CASTLRLAGGNEQFF.